This T cell receptor (beta chain) was captured in a study of cytomegalovirus exposure and HLA in healthy donors. The table lists this clone with a few counts. Its antigen is currently unknown. General observations from the study: In an earlier analysis, productive rearrangement rates for most beta V segments clustered near 87% or 30%.

Trimming left V 0 bases short and J 6 bases short, with 24 bases between. Germline values: CDR1 WNHNN, CDR2 SYGVQD (reference sequence). The CDR3 covers 19 residues. Primers for the PCR totalled 60 Vbeta and 13 Jbeta. Assay used: immunoSEQ multiplex PCR; TCRdb lists only in-frame clones, some missing. Of about 80,000 clones in the sample, about 79% are singletons; the top ten hold roughly 7.1%. Sequencing input: PBMCs. The source of this sequence is a middle-aged woman in good health and CMV-seronegative. This chain connects TRBV10-1 to TRBJ2-1; possibly TRBD2 for D (6 bases). The CDR3 loop reads CASSESKTGSGDDGNEQFF. The CDR3 DNA sequence: TGCGCCAGCAGTGAGTCCAAGACCGGGAGTGGTGATGATGGCAATGAGCAGTTCTTC.